The 18 T cell receptor beta chains below come from one sample, sequenced in a study of T cell repertoires in cytomegalovirus infection. MiXCR was run by TCRdb on the reads, yielding one entry per CDR3 protein. The table records fewer than 700,000 distinct CDR3 sequences, 24% of them present only once. Sequencing was performed on CD8+ T cells from PBMCs. The receptors stem from a human donor in good health (CMV status not recorded). Some clones in this sample may be carry-over from other donors' samples.

This clonotype was seen only a few times. The V gene is TRBV14, the J gene TRBJ2-1; D possibly corresponds to TRBD1 (5 bases). The CDR3 loop spans 15 amino acids. Germline lookup yields CDR1 SGHDN and CDR2 FVKESK. Trimming removed 4 bases at V and 0 bases at J, with 10 bases between. The CDR3 coding sequence is TGTGCCAGCAGCCTCAGGGAAAGCTCCTACAATGAGCAGTTCTTC. It translates to CASSLRESSYNEQFF.

This clonotype appeared a few times. V and J are TRBV10-3 and TRBJ1-1, with TRBD1 matching over 8 bases. The CDR3 covers 13 residues. The germline CDR1 and CDR2 sequences are ENHRY and SYGVKD. Trimming at V came to 5 bases and at J to 6 bases, leaving 5 bases not matched to a gene. The CDR3: CAISITQGAEAFF. In nucleotides, the CDR3 is TGTGCCATCAGTATCACACAGGGGGCTGAAGCTTTCTTT.

This clonotype has ten or more counts. This sequence joins TRBV28 and TRBJ2-7; TRBD1 might be the D (5 bases). V lost 3 bases to trimming and J lost 0 bases, with 12 bases between them. Germline assignment: CDR1 MDHEN and CDR2 SYDVKM. CDR3 length: 15 residues. CDR3: CASSFRGISSYEQYV. The CDR3 DNA sequence: TGTGCCAGCAGTTTTAGGGGCATCAGCTCCTACGAGCAGTACGTC.

This clonotype was recorded many times. CDR3 DNA: TGTGCCAGCAGCCTCGGACGGACGACCTATGGCTACACCTTC. Protein: CASSLGRTTYGYTF. The J gene is TRBJ1-2, the V gene TRBV28, with unresolved D. The V gene's germline CDR1 is MDHEN and CDR2 SYDVKM. The CDR3 spans 14 residues. Trimming pared 6 bases from V and 4 bases from J, leaving 15 bases between.

A remark on this clonotype: Being one base from a much bigger clone, this may be a read error. V is TRBV2 and J is TRBJ2-3, with 7 bases matching TRBD1. The CDR3 contains 15 residues. The trim removed 9 bases at V and 1 base at J, leaving 10 bases unmatched. The germline CDR1 and CDR2 sequences are SNHLY and FYNNEI. CDR3 in DNA: TGTGCCAGGAATTTCAACAGGGGAGGCACAGATACGCAGTATTTT. Amino acids: CARNFNRGGTDTQYF.

A word on this clonotype: Since no conserved phenylalanine or tryptophan closes the CDR3, a read error is the likely cause. The chain employs TRBV14 and TRBJ2-3; no firm D call. The length of the CDR3 is 13 residues. Trimming stripped 4 bases from V and 0 bases from J, with 5 bases between. The germline CDR1 and CDR2 sequences are SGHDN and FVKESK. For the CDR3, the DNA is TGTGCCAGCAGCCTGACTAGCACAGATACGCAGTATTCT. It codes for CASSLTSTDTQYS.

This clonotype was counted ten times or more. V gene TRBV7-9 combines with J gene TRBJ1-1; D is uncertain. Germline V gene data show CDR1 as SEHNR and CDR2 as FQNEAQ (reference sequence). V lost 3 bases, J lost 1 base, and 9 bases lay in between. This CDR3 spans 14 amino acids. The CDR3 DNA reads TGTGCCAGCAGCTTGGACCGCAGGAACACTGAAGCTTTCTTT. Its protein product is CASSLDRRNTEAFF.

This clonotype was observed a handful of times. V and J are TRBV19 and TRBJ2-7; possibly TRBD1 for D (6 bases). Germline V gene data show CDR1 as LNHDA and CDR2 as SQIVND (reference sequence). V was clipped by 2 bases and J by 5 bases, with 13 bases between them. This CDR3 region has 14 residues. As DNA, the CDR3 is TGTGCCAGTAGTATATCCACAGGGCGGAACGAGCAGTACTTC. This codes for CASSISTGRNEQYF.

A note on this clonotype: A much larger clone is a single base away; this may be a read error. The chain recombines TRBV7-2 with TRBJ1-5; D ambiguous. Germline values: CDR1 SGHTA, CDR2 FQGNSA. The CDR3 length is 15 residues. The CDR3 nucleotides read TGTGCCAACAGCTTATTAGGACTTAGCAATCAGCCCCAGCATTTT. Protein sequence: CANSLLGLSNQPQHF.

The chain carries TRBV13 and TRBJ2-5; 7 bases line up with TRBD1. V lost 1 base and J lost 5; bases outside the gene matches: 7. This CDR3 is 15 amino acids long. In germline, CDR1 is PRHDT, CDR2 FYEKMQ (reference sequence). In DNA, the CDR3 is TGTGCCAGCAGCTTAGCGGGACAGTTCATCGAGACCCAGTACTTC. Protein sequence: CASSLAGQFIETQYF.

This clonotype was seen only a few times. The chain recombines TRBV7-4 with TRBJ2-5; 10 positions agree with TRBD2. This CDR3 contains 16 residues. Germline V gene data show CDR1 as SGHVT and CDR2 as SQSDAQ. Trimming took 3 bases from V and 1 from J; bases not matched to a gene: 5. In DNA, the CDR3 is TGTGCCAGCAGCTTCTTTCCTAGCGGGGGCCAAGAGACCCAGTACTTC. Protein: CASSFFPSGGQETQYF.

The rearrangement uses TRBV13 and TRBJ2-1, with 10 bases lining up with TRBD2. From germline, CDR1 is PRHDT and CDR2 FYEKMQ (reference sequence). This CDR3 is built from 16 residues. J gave up 4 bases and V 5 bases, and 8 bases lay outside the gene matches. In DNA, the CDR3 is TGTGCCAGCAGCCAAGTTCTAGCGGGGGTTTACAATGAGCAGTTCTTC. Residues: CASSQVLAGVYNEQFF. The entire variable domain, with the rest obtained from reference TRBV13 and TRBJ2-1, is as follows: AAGVIQSPRHLIKEKRETATLKCYPIPRHDTVYWYQQGPGQDPQFLISFYEKMQSDKGSIPDRFSAQQFSDYHSELNMSSLELGDSALYFCASSQVLAGVYNEQFFGPGTRLTVL.

A few counts support this clonotype. V and J are TRBV14 and TRBJ2-7; TRBD1 aligns across 8 bases. Germline CDR1 reads SGHDN; CDR2 reads FVKESK. There are 14 residues in the CDR3. With V trimmed by 2 bases and J by 7 bases, 7 bases remained unmatched. This CDR3 reads CASSQRGQDWEQYF. The CDR3 DNA sequence: TGTGCCAGCAGCCAAAGGGGACAGGACTGGGAGCAGTACTTC.

This chain connects TRBV20-1 to TRBJ2-1, with D possibly being TRBD2 (7 bases). Trimming pared 0 bases from V and 6 bases from J, leaving 15 bases between. This CDR3 has 15 amino acids. Per germline, CDR1 DFQATT and CDR2 SNEGSKA (reference sequence). The DNA of the CDR3 is TGCAGTGCTAGAGATCGGGAGGAAGGGGGCAATGAGCAGTTCTTC. Its protein product is CSARDREEGGNEQFF.

The chain combines TRBV12-3 or TRBV12-4 with TRBJ2-1; perhaps D is TRBD1 or TRBD2 (6 bases each). The CDR3 has 13 amino acids. V was trimmed by 6 bases and J by 6 bases, leaving 12 bases between them. CDR3 region: CASSPGGLNEQFF. In nucleotides, the CDR3 is TGTGCCAGCAGCCCCGGGGGCCTCAATGAGCAGTTCTTC.

The V call is TRBV2, the J call TRBJ1-5; 11 bases are shared with TRBD1. The trim removed 6 bases at V and 2 bases at J, leaving 3 bases unmatched. Germline V gives CDR1 SNHLY, CDR2 FYNNEI. There are 15 residues in the CDR3. CDR3 amino acids: CASRGTGGGNQPQHF. The CDR3 nucleotides are TGTGCCAGCAGAGGGACAGGGGGAGGCAATCAGCCCCAGCATTTT.

This chain joins TRBV7-3 and TRBJ2-1; D possibly uses TRBD1 or TRBD2 (6 bases each). The CDR3 loop spans 15 amino acids. Trimming took 3 bases from V and 2 from J, leaving 11 bases between them. Germline V gene data show CDR1 as SGHTA and CDR2 as FQGTGA. The CDR3: CASSLEGEAYNEQFF. For the CDR3, the DNA is TGTGCCAGCAGCTTGGAGGGGGAAGCCTACAATGAGCAGTTCTTC.

This clonotype was detected only a few times. V usage is TRBV7-9 and J usage is TRBJ1-1, with TRBD1 as a possible D gene (6 bases). This CDR3 comprises 14 residues. Germline V CDR1 and CDR2: SEHNR, FQNEAQ (reference sequence). The V end lost 6 bases, the J end lost 1 base, and 12 bases lay between the germline ends. The CDR3 coding sequence is TGTGCCAGCAGGGGGGGCAGGCAGAACACTGAAGCTTTCTTT. It codes for CASRGGRQNTEAFF.